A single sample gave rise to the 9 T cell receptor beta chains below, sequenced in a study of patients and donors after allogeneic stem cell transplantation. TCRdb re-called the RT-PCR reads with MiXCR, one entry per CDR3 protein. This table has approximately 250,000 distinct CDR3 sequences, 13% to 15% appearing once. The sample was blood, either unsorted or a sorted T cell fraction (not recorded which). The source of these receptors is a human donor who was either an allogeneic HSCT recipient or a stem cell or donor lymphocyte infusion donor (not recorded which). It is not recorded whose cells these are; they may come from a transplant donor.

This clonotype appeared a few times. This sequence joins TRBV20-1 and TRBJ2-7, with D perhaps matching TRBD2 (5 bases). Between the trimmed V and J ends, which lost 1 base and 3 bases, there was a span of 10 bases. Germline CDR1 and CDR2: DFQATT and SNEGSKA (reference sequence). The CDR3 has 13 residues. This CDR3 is CSARGAEDYEQYF. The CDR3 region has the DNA TGCAGTGCTAGAGGGGCGGAGGACTACGAGCAGTACTTC.

CDR3 in DNA: TGTGCCAGCAGTAACCCGGACGGGTCCGGGGAGCTGTTTTTT. Protein product: CASSNPDGSGELFF. The chain joins TRBV28 to TRBJ2-2; no reliable D call. Germline CDR1 is MDHEN and CDR2 is SYDVKM. V lost 5 bases to trimming and J lost 6 bases, with 13 bases between them. This CDR3 is built from 14 residues.

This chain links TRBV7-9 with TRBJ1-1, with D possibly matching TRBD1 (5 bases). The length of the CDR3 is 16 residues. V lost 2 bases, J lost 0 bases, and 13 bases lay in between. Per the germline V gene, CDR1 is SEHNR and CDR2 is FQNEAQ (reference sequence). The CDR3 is CASSLWLGVMNTEAFF. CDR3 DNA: TGTGCCAGCAGCTTATGGTTAGGGGTCATGAACACTGAAGCTTTCTTT.

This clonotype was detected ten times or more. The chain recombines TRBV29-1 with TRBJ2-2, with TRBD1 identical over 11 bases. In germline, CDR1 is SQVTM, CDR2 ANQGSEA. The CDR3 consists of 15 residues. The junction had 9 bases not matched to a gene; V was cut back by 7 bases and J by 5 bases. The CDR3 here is CSDALGQGATGELFF. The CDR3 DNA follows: TGCAGCGATGCACTAGGACAGGGGGCGACCGGGGAGCTGTTTTTT.

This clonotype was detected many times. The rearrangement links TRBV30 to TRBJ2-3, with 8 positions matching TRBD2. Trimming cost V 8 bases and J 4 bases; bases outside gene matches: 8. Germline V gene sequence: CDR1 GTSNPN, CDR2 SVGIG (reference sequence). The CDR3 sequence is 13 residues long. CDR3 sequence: CAGTRRRADTQYF. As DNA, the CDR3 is TGTGCCGGGACTAGAAGGCGCGCAGATACGCAGTATTTT.

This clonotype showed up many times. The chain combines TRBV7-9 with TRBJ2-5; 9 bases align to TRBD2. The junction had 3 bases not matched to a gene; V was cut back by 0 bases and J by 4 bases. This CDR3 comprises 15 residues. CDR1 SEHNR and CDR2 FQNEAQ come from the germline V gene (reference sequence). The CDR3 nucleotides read TGTGCCAGCAGCTTAGCTAGCGGGAGCGTAGAGACCCAGTACTTC. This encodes CASSLASGSVETQYF.

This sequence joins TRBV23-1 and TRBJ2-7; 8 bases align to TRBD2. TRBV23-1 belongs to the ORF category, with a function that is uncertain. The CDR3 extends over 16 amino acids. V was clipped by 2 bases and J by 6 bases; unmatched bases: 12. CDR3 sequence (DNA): TGCGCCAGCAGTCAACCCCTACTAGCGGAGGGGTCCGAGCAGTACTTC. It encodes CASSQPLLAEGSEQYF.

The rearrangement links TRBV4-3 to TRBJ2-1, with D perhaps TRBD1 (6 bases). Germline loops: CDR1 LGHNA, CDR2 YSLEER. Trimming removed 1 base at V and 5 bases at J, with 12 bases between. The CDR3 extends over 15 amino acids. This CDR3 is CASSQGWGPNNEQFF. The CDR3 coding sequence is TGCGCCAGCAGCCAAGGGTGGGGGCCCAACAATGAGCAGTTCTTC.

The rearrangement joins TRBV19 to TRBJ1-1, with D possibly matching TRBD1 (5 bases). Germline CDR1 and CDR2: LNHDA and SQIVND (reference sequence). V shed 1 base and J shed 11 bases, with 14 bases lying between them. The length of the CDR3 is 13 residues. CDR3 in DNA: TGTGCCAGTAGTATAGCAGACGGGACCGACGCTTTCTTT. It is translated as CASSIADGTDAFF.